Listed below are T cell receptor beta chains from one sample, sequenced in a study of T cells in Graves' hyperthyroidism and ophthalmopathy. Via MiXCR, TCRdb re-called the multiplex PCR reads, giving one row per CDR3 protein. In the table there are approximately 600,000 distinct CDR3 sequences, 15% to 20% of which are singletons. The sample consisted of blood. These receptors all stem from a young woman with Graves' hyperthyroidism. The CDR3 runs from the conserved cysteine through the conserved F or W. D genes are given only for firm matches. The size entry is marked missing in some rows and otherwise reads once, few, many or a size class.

cdr3_aa: CAHRQGGSYNEQFF; cdr3_nt: TGCGCCCATCGCCAGGGGGGTTCCTACAATGAGCAGTTCTTC; j_call: TRBJ2-1; d_call: .; v_call: TRBV29-1; clone_size: .
cdr3_aa: CASSLAWAEAFF; cdr3_nt: TGTGCCAGCAGTTTAGCGTGGGCTGAAGCTTTCTTT; j_call: TRBJ1-1; d_call: .; v_call: TRBV12-3/TRBV12-4; clone_size: many
cdr3_aa: CASSPARGSYEQYF; cdr3_nt: TGTGCCAGCAGCCCCGCCAGGGGCTCCTACGAGCAGTACTTC; j_call: TRBJ2-7; d_call: .; v_call: TRBV27; clone_size: few
cdr3_aa: CASSQRQGEKLFF; cdr3_nt: TGTGCCAGCAGCCAAAGGCAGGGTGAAAAACTGTTTTTT; j_call: TRBJ1-4; d_call: .; v_call: TRBV3-1; clone_size: many
cdr3_aa: CASSDPPSGGAPGELFF; cdr3_nt: TGTGCCAGCAGCGACCCCCCTAGTGGTGGGGCGCCCGGGGAGCTGTTTTTT; j_call: TRBJ2-2; d_call: .; v_call: TRBV3-1; clone_size: .
cdr3_aa: CASSGLAGVIGELFF; cdr3_nt: TGTGCCAGCAGCGGACTAGCGGGAGTCATCGGGGAGCTGTTTTTT; j_call: TRBJ2-2; d_call: TRBD2; v_call: TRBV2; clone_size: few
cdr3_aa: CASSPAGRSTDTQYF; cdr3_nt: TGTGCCAGCTCACCCGCTGGGAGAAGCACAGATACGCAGTATTTT; j_call: TRBJ2-3; d_call: .; v_call: TRBV11-3; clone_size: many
cdr3_aa: CASSYSRGLAEAFF; cdr3_nt: TGTGCCAGCAGTTACTCAAGAGGGTTGGCTGAAGCTTTCTTT; j_call: TRBJ1-1; d_call: .; v_call: TRBV6-5; clone_size: many
cdr3_aa: CATSDNLAGVYNEQFF; cdr3_nt: TGTGCCACCAGTGACAACCTAGCGGGAGTTTACAATGAGCAGTTCTTC; j_call: TRBJ2-1; d_call: TRBD2; v_call: TRBV24-1; clone_size: many
cdr3_aa: CATHSGGAPDTQYF; cdr3_nt: TGTGCTACGCATTCGGGTGGAGCCCCAGATACGCAGTATTTT; j_call: TRBJ2-3; d_call: .; v_call: TRBV27; clone_size: .
cdr3_aa: CASSFLSSGYTDTQYF; cdr3_nt: TGTGCCAGCAGTTTTTTGTCTTCCGGCTACACAGATACGCAGTATTTT; j_call: TRBJ2-3; d_call: .; v_call: TRBV28; clone_size: many
cdr3_aa: CASSRAVPYNEQFF; cdr3_nt: TGCGCCAGCAGCCGGGCGGTCCCGTACAATGAGCAGTTCTTC; j_call: TRBJ2-1; d_call: .; v_call: TRBV5-1; clone_size: many
cdr3_aa: CASSPPSSSGGNEQFF; cdr3_nt: TGTGCCAGCTCACCACCTAGTAGTAGCGGTGGGAATGAGCAGTTCTTC; j_call: TRBJ2-1; d_call: .; v_call: TRBV18; clone_size: .
cdr3_aa: CASSFQGTSNQPQHF; cdr3_nt: TGTGCCAGCAGTTTTCAGGGGACTAGCAATCAGCCCCAGCATTTT; j_call: TRBJ1-5; d_call: .; v_call: TRBV12-3/TRBV12-4; clone_size: many
cdr3_aa: CASRRTGAKNIQYF; cdr3_nt: TGTGCCAGCAGAAGGACTGGGGCCAAAAACATTCAGTACTTC; j_call: TRBJ2-4; d_call: .; v_call: TRBV27; clone_size: .
cdr3_aa: CASSFGAAGELFF; cdr3_nt: TGCGCCAGCAGCTTTGGAGCGGCTGGGGAGCTGTTTTTT; j_call: TRBJ2-2; d_call: .; v_call: TRBV5-1; clone_size: many
cdr3_aa: CASRRQGYIDTQYF; cdr3_nt: TGTGCCAGCAGACGACAGGGGTACATAGATACGCAGTATTTT; j_call: TRBJ2-3; d_call: TRBD1; v_call: TRBV6-1; clone_size: .
cdr3_aa: CASSEVGSGSTIYF; cdr3_nt: TGTGCCAGCAGTGAAGTGGGTTCCGGAAGCACCATATATTTT; j_call: TRBJ1-3; d_call: .; v_call: TRBV6-1; clone_size: .
cdr3_aa: CASSPWGGSIQETQYF; cdr3_nt: TGTGCCAGCAGTCCGTGGGGAGGGAGTATCCAAGAGACCCAGTACTTC; j_call: TRBJ2-5; d_call: TRBD2; v_call: TRBV28; clone_size: many
cdr3_aa: CASSSSDRNNEQFF; cdr3_nt: TGTGCCAGCAGCTCGTCAGATCGGAACAATGAGCAGTTCTTC; j_call: TRBJ2-1; d_call: .; v_call: TRBV9; clone_size: .
cdr3_aa: CASSLEVPETQYF; cdr3_nt: TGCGCCAGCAGCTTGGAGGTCCCGGAGACCCAGTACTTC; j_call: TRBJ2-5; d_call: .; v_call: TRBV5-1; clone_size: .
cdr3_aa: CASSLNNWGTSRYNEQFF; cdr3_nt: TGTGCCAGCAGCTTAAACAATTGGGGGACTAGCAGATACAATGAGCAGTTCTTC; j_call: TRBJ2-1; d_call: TRBD2; v_call: TRBV7-3; clone_size: many
cdr3_aa: CASSFGQGGADQPQHF; cdr3_nt: TGCGCCAGCAGCTTTGGACAGGGAGGAGCGGATCAGCCCCAGCATTTT; j_call: TRBJ1-5; d_call: TRBD1; v_call: TRBV5-1; clone_size: many
cdr3_aa: CASSIGQGLYEQYF; cdr3_nt: TGCGCCAGCAGCATAGGACAGGGCCTATACGAGCAGTACTTC; j_call: TRBJ2-7; d_call: TRBD1; v_call: TRBV5-1; clone_size: many
cdr3_aa: CASSYLAGASDTQYF; cdr3_nt: TGTGCCAGCAGTTATTTGGCGGGAGCCTCAGATACGCAGTATTTT; j_call: TRBJ2-3; d_call: TRBD2; v_call: TRBV6-2/TRBV6-3; clone_size: many
cdr3_aa: CASSSDRAGANVLTF; cdr3_nt: TGCGCCAGCAGCTCCGACAGGGCTGGGGCCAACGTCCTGACTTTC; j_call: TRBJ2-6; d_call: TRBD1; v_call: TRBV11-2; clone_size: .
cdr3_aa: CASSSLYSNQPQHF; cdr3_nt: TGTGCCAGCAGTAGTCTGTATAGCAATCAGCCCCAGCATTTT; j_call: TRBJ1-5; d_call: .; v_call: TRBV7-8; clone_size: many
cdr3_aa: CASSQVAGDSYNEQFF; cdr3_nt: TGTGCCAGCAGCCAGGTAGCGGGAGATTCCTACAATGAGCAGTTCTTC; j_call: TRBJ2-1; d_call: TRBD2; v_call: TRBV3-1; clone_size: many
cdr3_aa: CASSDITGQEGYTF; cdr3_nt: TGTGCCAGCAGTGATATTACTGGGCAAGAAGGCTACACCTTC; j_call: TRBJ1-2; d_call: .; v_call: TRBV2; clone_size: many
cdr3_aa: CASTNQMGETQYF; cdr3_nt: TGTGCCAGCACCAACCAGATGGGGGAGACCCAGTACTTC; j_call: TRBJ2-5; d_call: .; v_call: TRBV3-1; clone_size: .
cdr3_aa: CASSPGLYGVEQYF; cdr3_nt: TGTGCCAGCAGCCCGGGTTTGTATGGTGTCGAGCAGTACTTC; j_call: TRBJ2-7; d_call: .; v_call: TRBV11-1; clone_size: few
cdr3_aa: CASSEAPWGSEAFF; cdr3_nt: TGTGCCAGCAGTGAAGCGCCCTGGGGTTCTGAAGCTTTCTTT; j_call: TRBJ1-1; d_call: .; v_call: TRBV6-2/TRBV6-3; clone_size: .
cdr3_aa: CSARARSGVDTEAFF; cdr3_nt: TGCAGTGCTAGGGCTCGGTCAGGGGTGGACACTGAAGCTTTCTTT; j_call: TRBJ1-1; d_call: .; v_call: TRBV20-1; clone_size: many
cdr3_aa: CASRWTLSGEQYF; cdr3_nt: TGTGCCAGCAGATGGACACTCTCGGGCGAGCAGTACTTC; j_call: TRBJ2-7; d_call: .; v_call: TRBV28; clone_size: many
cdr3_aa: CASTYRGGQETQYF; cdr3_nt: TGTGCCAGCACCTACCGGGGGGGCCAAGAGACCCAGTACTTC; j_call: TRBJ2-5; d_call: TRBD2; v_call: TRBV6-1; clone_size: many
cdr3_aa: CASSQDWRGAYNSPLHF; cdr3_nt: TGTGCCAGCAGCCAAGATTGGAGGGGCGCTTATAATTCACCCCTCCACTTT; j_call: TRBJ1-6; d_call: .; v_call: TRBV3-1; clone_size: .
cdr3_aa: CATVAGGSYNEQFF; cdr3_nt: TGTGCCACCGTAGCGGGAGGATCCTACAATGAGCAGTTCTTC; j_call: TRBJ2-1; d_call: TRBD2; v_call: TRBV28; clone_size: few
cdr3_aa: CAWSTENYGYTF; cdr3_nt: TGTGCCTGGAGTACAGAGAACTATGGCTACACCTTC; j_call: TRBJ1-2; d_call: .; v_call: TRBV30; clone_size: few
cdr3_aa: CASTQGGPNSNQPQHF; cdr3_nt: TGTGCCAGCACACAGGGGGGGCCGAATAGCAATCAGCCCCAGCATTTT; j_call: TRBJ1-5; d_call: TRBD1; v_call: TRBV18; clone_size: .
cdr3_aa: CASSLDGLGNTEAFF; cdr3_nt: TGTGCCAGCAGCTTAGACGGGTTGGGGAACACTGAAGCTTTCTTT; j_call: TRBJ1-1; d_call: .; v_call: TRBV7-9; clone_size: many
cdr3_aa: CAWSVSWGSFNYGYTF; cdr3_nt: TGTGCCTGGAGTGTAAGCTGGGGGTCATTTAACTATGGCTACACCTTC; j_call: TRBJ1-2; d_call: .; v_call: TRBV30; clone_size: many
cdr3_aa: CASSLGMGGFNEQFF; cdr3_nt: TGTGCCAGCAGCTTAGGCATGGGAGGGTTTAATGAGCAGTTCTTC; j_call: TRBJ2-1; d_call: TRBD2; v_call: TRBV7-2; clone_size: many
cdr3_aa: CASSLRIPRVDEQFF; cdr3_nt: TGTGCCAGCAGCCTTCGCATCCCTAGGGTCGATGAGCAGTTCTTC; j_call: TRBJ2-1; d_call: .; v_call: TRBV11-2; clone_size: many
cdr3_aa: CASSGHTRGDTQYF; cdr3_nt: TGCGCCAGCAGCGGACATACGAGAGGCGATACGCAGTATTTT; j_call: TRBJ2-3; d_call: .; v_call: TRBV5-1; clone_size: many
cdr3_aa: CASSSRVETQYF; cdr3_nt: TGCGCCAGCAGCTCAAGGGTCGAGACCCAGTACTTC; j_call: TRBJ2-5; d_call: .; v_call: TRBV5-1; clone_size: few
cdr3_aa: CASSIAPSAGGYEQYF; cdr3_nt: TGTGCCAGTAGTATAGCCCCGTCGGCGGGAGGTTACGAGCAGTACTTC; j_call: TRBJ2-7; d_call: TRBD2; v_call: TRBV19; clone_size: few
cdr3_aa: CASSLDGGPDTQYF; cdr3_nt: TGTGCCAGCAGTTTAGATGGGGGCCCAGATACGCAGTATTTT; j_call: TRBJ2-3; d_call: .; v_call: TRBV12-3/TRBV12-4; clone_size: many
cdr3_aa: CASSAGQGANTEAFF; cdr3_nt: TGCGCCAGCAGCGCGGGACAGGGGGCGAACACTGAAGCTTTCTTT; j_call: TRBJ1-1; d_call: TRBD1; v_call: TRBV5-1; clone_size: .
cdr3_aa: CASSMLPGMNTEAFF; cdr3_nt: TGTGCCAGTAGTATGCTCCCGGGGATGAACACTGAAGCTTTCTTT; j_call: TRBJ1-1; d_call: .; v_call: TRBV19; clone_size: few